This is a list of T cell receptor beta chains from one sample in a study of CD8 T cell repertoires and HIV-1 epitope variants. Clones were read by immunoSEQ multiplex PCR, and TCRdb kept only the in-frame ones, dropping some. The table shows more than 4,500 clones, with just over 65% occurring only once. Their specific antigens are unknown. The sample was cultured CD8+ T cells derived from PBMCs. These receptors were taken from a male donor with HIV. CDR3s include the opening cysteine and the closing phenylalanine or tryptophan. D genes are given only for firm matches. The size field is filled for only some rows; it gives once, few, many or a size class.

>15|TRBJ2-7|-|-|TRBV4-3
CASSQDRGILNEQYF
TGCGCCAGCAGCCAAGATCGGGGGATACTTAACGAGCAGTACTTC
>14|TRBJ2-3|-|-|TRBV30
CAFGPGGTTDTQYF
TGTGCCTTCGGCCCCGGGGGCACTACAGATACGCAGTATTTT
>13|TRBJ1-2|-|-|TRBV5-1
CASIGDLGSGYTF
TGCGCCAGCATCGGGGACCTCGGATCAGGCTACACCTTC
>12|TRBJ2-3|-|-|TRBV4-3
CASSQDTDTQYF
TGCGCCAGCAGCCAAGACACAGATACGCAGTATTTT
>15|TRBJ1-6|-|once|TRBV28
CASSLSFSYNSPLHF
TGTGCCAGCAGTTTATCCTTCAGCTATAATTCACCCCTCCACTTT
>14|TRBJ1-6|-|few|TRBV2
CASSESAAGSPLHF
TGTGCCAGCAGTGAATCAGCAGCGGGGTCACCCCTCCACTTT
>16|TRBJ1-2|-|-|TRBV10-3
CAISPQLGEGVNGYTF
TGTGCCATCAGTCCTCAACTCGGAGAGGGGGTAAATGGCTACACCTTC
>17|TRBJ2-3|TRBD2|-|TRBV7-8
CASSLGYAGGPTDTQYF
TGTGCCAGCAGCTTAGGTTACGCGGGGGGTCCCACAGATACGCAGTATTTT
>13|TRBJ2-1|-|-|TRBV6-5
CASSYVDSREQFF
TGTGCCAGCAGTTACGTGGACAGCCGGGAGCAGTTCTTC
>14|TRBJ2-7|-|-|TRBV4-1
CASSPTGGRDEQYF
TGTGCCAGCAGCCCTACAGGCGGGCGGGACGAGCAGTACTTC
>13|TRBJ2-2|TRBD2|-|TRBV30
CAWSVAGGGELFF
TGTGCCTGGAGTGTAGCGGGGGGCGGGGAGCTGTTTTTT
>21|TRBJ2-7|-|once|TRBV28
CASSTHPGQGGLAAFSYEQYF
TGTGCCAGCAGTACTCACCCGGGACAGGGGGGACTAGCGGCCTTCTCCTACGAGCAGTACTTC
>15|TRBJ2-3|TRBD1|-|TRBV7-2
CASSPGQGNTDTQYF
TGTGCCAGCAGCCCAGGACAGGGCAACACAGATACGCAGTATTTT
>13|TRBJ1-2|-|-|TRBV19
CASNTGTSGRYTF
TGTGCCAGTAATACAGGTACCTCTGGACGCTACACCTTC
>15|TRBJ2-7|TRBD1|-|TRBV5-1
CASSLETGRNYEQYF
TGCGCCAGCAGCTTGGAGACAGGGCGGAACTACGAGCAGTACTTC
>12|TRBJ2-3|-|-|TRBV11-2
CASSILTDTQYF
TGTGCCAGCAGCATCCTTACGGATACGCAGTATTTT
>15|TRBJ1-3|TRBD1|-|TRBV5-1
CASSSTGLSGNTIYF
TGCGCCAGCAGCTCGACAGGGCTCTCTGGAAACACCATATATTTT
>15|TRBJ1-4|-|-|TRBV7-9
CASTNLRDQNEKLFF
TGTGCCAGCACCAATCTGCGGGACCAGAATGAAAAACTGTTTTTT